This T cell receptor (beta chain) was found in a study of graft-versus-host responses after intestinal transplantation. The overall study: For two to four years after anti-thymocyte globulin induction, all recipients took tacrolimus and steroids.

Once graft tissue had been processed, intraepithelial and lamina propria lymphocytes were released. This CDR3 region has 15 residues. Germline loops: CDR1 MGHRA, CDR2 YSYEKL. Trimming removed 1 base at V and 1 base at J, with 10 bases between. Some clones are missing from TCRdb's copy, which holds only in-frame ones; the method was immunoSEQ multiplex PCR. Of just under 30,000 clones listed, 65% to 80% are singletons. About this clone: Its matching antigen is unknown.

The study's findings and limits: Allografts from individuals with graft-donor T cell macrochimerism displayed high graft-versus-host to host-versus-graft clonal ratios. GvH clones surfaced in recipient marrow, some emerging earlier in ileum or blood. Peak levels of circulating GvH clones tracked with early post-transplant HvG declines.

The chain recombines TRBV4-1 with TRBJ1-1; D may be TRBD1 (6 bases). The TCR originated in a human patient who received an intestinal transplant, so some T cells may come from the graft donor. Material: ileum tissue, obtained 98 days after intestinal transplantation. CDR3 loop: CASSQVGTSNTEAFF. The CDR3 coding sequence is TGCGCCAGCAGCCAAGTTGGGACATCGAACACTGAAGCTTTCTTT.